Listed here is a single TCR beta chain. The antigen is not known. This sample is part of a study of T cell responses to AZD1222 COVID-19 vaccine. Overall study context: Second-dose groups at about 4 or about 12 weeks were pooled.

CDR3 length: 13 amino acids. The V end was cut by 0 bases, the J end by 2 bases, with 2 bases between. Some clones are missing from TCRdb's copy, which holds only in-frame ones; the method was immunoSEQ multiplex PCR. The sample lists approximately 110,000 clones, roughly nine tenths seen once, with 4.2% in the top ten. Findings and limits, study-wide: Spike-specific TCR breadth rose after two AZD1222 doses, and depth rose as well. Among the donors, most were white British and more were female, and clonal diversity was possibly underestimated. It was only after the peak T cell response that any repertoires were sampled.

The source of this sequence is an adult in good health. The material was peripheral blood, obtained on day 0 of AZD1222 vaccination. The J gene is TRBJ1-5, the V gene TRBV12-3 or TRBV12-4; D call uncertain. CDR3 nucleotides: TGTGCCAGCAGTTTAGCGGGCAATCAGCCCCAGCATTTT. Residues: CASSLAGNQPQHF.